The 20 T cell receptor beta chains below were found in one sample sequenced in a study of shared T cell receptors in the human thymus. Profiled with immunoSEQ multiplex PCR; TCRdb holds only in-frame clones, not every one. The sample has more than 550,000 clones, around 87% seen once. These sequences were also reported in another study, on human thymus T cells.

The specimen sequenced was thymocytes. The receptors come from a boy under two years old with a congenital heart defect.

This rearrangement joins TRBV5-8 to TRBJ2-1; a weak D match, TRBD1 (6 bases). The germline V gene encodes CDR1 SGHTS and CDR2 YDEGEE. Trimming took 4 bases from V and 15 from J, leaving 20 bases between them. The CDR3 is 13 residues long. The CDR3 DNA reads TGTGCCAGCAGCCCACCGAGGGGTCAGGGGCTGTTCTTC. It yields the protein CASSPPRGQGLFF.

The rearrangement links TRBV5-6 to TRBJ2-1; D may be TRBD2 (7 bases). Trimming stripped 1 base from V and 6 bases from J, with 14 bases between. The germline gives CDR1 SGHDT, CDR2 YYEEEE. This CDR3 is built from 15 residues. In nucleotides, the CDR3 is TGTGCCAGCAGCTTGAGTGGCGGGGGCCCCAATGAGCAGTTCTTC. Translated: CASSLSGGGPNEQFF.

The chain combines TRBV7-3 with TRBJ2-5; 13 nucleotides agree with TRBD2. CDR1 is SGHTA and CDR2 is FQGTGA in the germline V gene. After removal of 2 bases from V and 2 bases from J, the junction contained 11 bases not matched to a gene. This CDR3 spans 19 amino acids. The CDR3 nucleotides read TGTGCCAGCAGCTTAGGACTAGCGGGGGTCCCAAACCCACAAGAGACCCAGTACTTC. Amino acid sequence: CASSLGLAGVPNPQETQYF.

The gene calls are TRBV21-1 and TRBJ1-1; TRBD1 is the table's D call and was not checked against the DNA. TRBV21-1 is labeled a pseudogene. The CDR3 consists of 20 residues. The CDR3 sequence: CASIRPLGTGGFVRDTEAFF. CDR3 nucleotides: TGTGCCAGCATTCGACCACTCGGGACAGGGGGCTTCGTTCGGGACACTGAAGCTTTCTTT.

The V and J genes are TRBV7-2 and TRBJ1-5, with TRBD1 matching 7 bases. The CDR3 contains 15 residues. V shed 5 bases, J shed 4 bases, and the junction held 8 bases outside the gene matches. The V gene's germline CDR1 is SGHTA and CDR2 FQGNSA. CDR3: CASSPRSDRNQPQHF. In nucleotides, the CDR3 is TGTGCCAGCAGCCCACGATCGGACAGGAATCAGCCCCAGCATTTT.

This clone has just a few counts. The chain employs TRBV5-5 and TRBJ1-2; TRBD1 aligns across 11 bases. Trimming cost V 1 base and J 6 bases; bases outside gene matches: 5. CDR1 SGHKS and CDR2 YYEKEE come from the germline V gene (reference sequence). This CDR3 contains 15 residues. The CDR3 loop reads CASSLSRGQGDGYTF. DNA for the CDR3: TGTGCCAGCAGCTTGAGCCGGGGACAGGGGGATGGCTACACCTTC.

The rearrangement uses TRBV6-1 and TRBJ1-2; 8 positions match TRBD1. The trim removed 5 bases at V and 7 bases at J, leaving 12 bases unmatched. Per the germline V gene, CDR1 is MNHNS and CDR2 is SASEGT. The CDR3 extends over 15 amino acids. The CDR3 DNA is TGTGCCAGCAGTCCCCGGACAGGGTGTGTCTGTGGCTACACCTTC. Amino acids: CASSPRTGCVCGYTF.

The chain links TRBV4-3 to TRBJ1-5, with a tentative D call TRBD1 (6 bases). The CDR3 covers 20 residues. V lost 0 bases to trimming and J lost 0 bases, with 21 bases between them. Germline CDR1 reads LGHNA; CDR2 reads YSLEER. CDR3 DNA sequence: TGCGCCAGCAGCCAAGATCGGAGGACAGTGGGGGAATATAGCAATCAGCCCCAGCATTTT. It specifies CASSQDRRTVGEYSNQPQHF.

The chain joins TRBV7-3 to TRBJ1-2; D uncertain. V was cut by 3 bases and J by 2 bases, with 16 bases left in between. CDR3 length: 16 amino acids. The V gene's germline CDR1 is SGHTA and CDR2 FQGTGA. CDR3 nucleotide sequence: TGTGCCAGCAGCTTCTCCTTCGACACGATCAACTATGGCTACACCTTC. This gives the protein CASSFSFDTINYGYTF.

The gene calls are TRBV28 and TRBJ1-2; possibly TRBD1 for D (5 bases). The CDR3 extends over 12 amino acids. In germline, CDR1 is MDHEN, CDR2 SYDVKM. Trimming took 5 bases from V and 5 from J, leaving 9 bases between them. This chain's CDR3 is CASSVQGYGYTF. The CDR3 DNA is TGTGCCAGCAGTGTGCAGGGATATGGCTACACCTTC.

In this sample, this clone turned up once. This sequence joins TRBV27 and TRBJ2-2; 8 nucleotides agree with TRBD1. After removal of 5 bases from V and 0 bases from J, the junction contained 5 bases not matched to a gene. Looked up from germline, CDR1 is MNHEY and CDR2 is SMNVEV (reference sequence). CDR3 length equals 16 residues. CDR3 sequence (DNA): TGTGCCAGCAGTCTCAGACAGGGGTCGAACACCGGGGAGCTGTTTTTT. Its translation: CASSLRQGSNTGELFF.

The chain joins TRBV9 to TRBJ2-1; perhaps TRBD2 as D (6 bases). In germline, CDR1 is SGDLS, CDR2 YYNGEE. This CDR3 region has 14 residues. V was pared by 0 bases and J by 8 bases, with 12 bases between. CDR3 in amino acids: CASSVDLAPDEQFF. The CDR3 DNA reads TGTGCCAGCAGCGTAGACCTAGCGCCCGATGAGCAGTTCTTC. Using reference TRBV9 and TRBJ2-1 for the parts outside the CDR3, the full variable domain is DSGVTQTPKHLITATGQRVTLRCSPRSGDLSVYWYQQSLDQGLQFLIQYYNGEERAKGNILERFSAQQFPDLHSELNLSSLELGDSALYFCASSVDLAPDEQFFGPGTRLTVL.

This chain joins TRBV9 and TRBJ1-1; possibly TRBD1 for D (6 bases). The CDR3 spans 15 residues. Germline V gives CDR1 SGDLS, CDR2 YYNGEE. The V gene lost 0 bases and the J gene lost 1 base, with 10 bases spanning the gap. For the CDR3, the DNA is TGTGCCAGCAGCGTAGATCCGGGACAGAACACTGAAGCTTTCTTT. Translated: CASSVDPGQNTEAFF.

The chain combines TRBV27 with TRBJ2-5; 8 positions agree with TRBD2. CDR3 length equals 17 residues. Germline CDR1 and CDR2: MNHEY and SMNVEV (reference sequence). The V and J ends lost 10 bases and 2 bases, in that order; junction bases with no gene match: 18. The CDR3 sequence is CATVGLVAGQSQETQYF. For the CDR3, the DNA is TGTGCCACCGTAGGCTTGGTAGCGGGGCAGAGTCAAGAGACCCAGTACTTC.

V is TRBV5-6 and J is TRBJ2-3; 13 bases align to TRBD2. Trimming took 3 bases from V and 0 from J; bases not matched to a gene: 10. From germline, CDR1 is SGHDT and CDR2 YYEEEE. This CDR3 contains 19 residues. The CDR3 loop is CASSSDPGLAGLSTDTQYF. The CDR3 DNA follows: TGTGCCAGCAGCTCAGACCCGGGACTAGCGGGACTCAGCACAGATACGCAGTATTTT.

Only one count was recorded for this clone. The chain carries TRBV10-2 and TRBJ2-1, with D possibly matching TRBD2 (6 bases). Deletions cut 4 bases from V and 7 bases from J, with 20 bases between. Germline lookup yields CDR1 WSHSY and CDR2 SAAADI. CDR3 size: 16 residues. The CDR3 reads CASSALTGTGLNEQFF. The DNA of the CDR3 is TGCGCCAGCAGTGCCCTCACCGGGACTGGCTTAAATGAGCAGTTCTTC.

The chain uses TRBV5-6 and TRBJ2-2; D perhaps matches TRBD2 (5 bases). The CDR3 sequence is 19 residues long. V was trimmed by 1 base and J by 4 bases, leaving 23 bases between them. In germline, CDR1 is SGHDT, CDR2 YYEEEE. CDR3 region: CASSLSAEYTDWVTGELFF. CDR3 sequence (DNA): TGTGCCAGCAGCTTGTCCGCCGAATACACGGACTGGGTCACCGGGGAGCTGTTTTTT.

V is TRBV30 and J is TRBJ1-4; possible D gene TRBD1, 5 bases. The V gene's germline CDR1 is GTSNPN and CDR2 SVGIG (reference sequence). There are 14 residues in the CDR3. Trimming shortened V by 2 bases and J by 1 base, and 8 bases separated the two germline ends. This chain's CDR3 is CAWSNGGTNEKLFF. The CDR3 bases are TGTGCCTGGAGTAACGGGGGAACTAATGAAAAACTGTTTTTT.

This clone was counted between two and nine times. The rearrangement uses TRBV4-3 and TRBJ2-5; 7 bases align to TRBD2. Germline lookup yields CDR1 LGHNA and CDR2 YSLEER. There are 16 residues in the CDR3. J gave up 7 bases and V 0 bases, and 11 bases lay outside the gene matches. DNA for the CDR3: TGCGCCAGCAGCCAAGAGGCGGGACTATCCGGGGGGACCCAGTACTTC. This sequence encodes CASSQEAGLSGGTQYF.

The chain couples TRBV9 to TRBJ2-7; D is perhaps TRBD2 (5 bases). In germline, CDR1 is SGDLS, CDR2 YYNGEE. The CDR3 is 15 amino acids. Trimming left V 3 bases short and J 3 bases short, with 16 bases between. CDR3 amino acids: CASSALEGKDYEQYF. The CDR3 coding sequence is TGTGCCAGCAGCGCCCTTGAGGGAAAGGACTACGAGCAGTACTTC. Using reference TRBV9 and TRBJ2-7 for the parts outside the CDR3, the full variable domain is DSGVTQTPKHLITATGQRVTLRCSPRSGDLSVYWYQQSLDQGLQFLIQYYNGEERAKGNILERFSAQQFPDLHSELNLSSLELGDSALYFCASSALEGKDYEQYFGPGTRLTVT.